These 8 T cell receptor beta chains were sequenced from one sample in a study of T cell changes during pregnancy in multiple sclerosis. Generated by immunoSEQ multiplex PCR, the TCRdb table keeps only in-frame clones and is missing some. This sample has 40,000 to 50,000 clones, with roughly nine tenths found just once. The sample in question was CD4+ T cells from peripheral blood mononuclear cells, obtained in the first trimester of pregnancy. The receptors were sampled from a female donor with multiple sclerosis, enrolled in a pregnancy study.

The chain employs TRBV5-1 and TRBJ2-3; weak D call: TRBD2 (7 bases). The CDR3 has 14 amino acids. CDR1 is SGHRS and CDR2 is YFSETQ in the germline V gene. The germline V and J ends were trimmed by 4 bases and 4 bases, with 13 bases remaining between them. CDR3 coding DNA: TGCGCCAGCAGCGGCCGGGGGGCTTCAGATACGCAGTATTTT. It specifies CASSGRGASDTQYF.

The chain has TRBV25-1 and TRBJ2-7, with 7 bases matching TRBD1. The CDR3 contains 14 residues. From germline, CDR1 is MGHDK and CDR2 SYGVNS. With 5 bases clipped from V and 6 bases from J, the junction kept 10 bases outside the gene matches. The CDR3 bases are TGTGCCAGCAGTCCTGACAGGGACCGCTCCGAGCAGTACTTC. Its protein is CASSPDRDRSEQYF.

The V and J genes are TRBV13 and TRBJ2-1, with TRBD1 matching 8 bases. CDR1 PRHDT and CDR2 FYEKMQ come from the germline V gene (reference sequence). The trim removed 4 bases at V and 6 bases at J, leaving 5 bases unmatched. The CDR3 has 14 residues. The CDR3 coding sequence is TGTGCCAGCAGCTATACGGGACAGGTCAATGAGCAGTTCTTC. The encoded protein is CASSYTGQVNEQFF.

This clone was seen only once. V is TRBV6-5 and J is TRBJ2-7; 8 nucleotides line up with TRBD2. The CDR3 is 13 amino acids. Germline CDR1 MNHEY, CDR2 SVGAGI. V was pared by 5 bases and J by 3 bases, with 3 bases of the junction left unmatched. The CDR3 here is CASSPGGGYEQYF. CDR3 sequence (DNA): TGTGCCAGCAGTCCGGGAGGGGGCTACGAGCAGTACTTC.

This chain uses TRBV19 with TRBJ1-2; TRBD1 might be the D (5 bases). V was trimmed by 6 bases and J by 4 bases, leaving 6 bases between them. Per the germline V gene, CDR1 is LNHDA and CDR2 is SQIVND (reference sequence). The CDR3 totals 11 residues. The CDR3 region is CASRQAYGYTF. Here the CDR3 DNA reads TGTGCCAGTAGACAGGCCTATGGCTACACCTTC.

This chain uses TRBV5-6 with TRBJ2-1; D perhaps matches TRBD2 (6 bases). This CDR3 is 14 amino acids long. Looked up from germline, CDR1 is SGHDT and CDR2 is YYEEEE. Trimming took off 2 bases at V and 7 bases at J, with 13 bases between the two ends. CDR3 loop: CASSFYGSSNEQFF. CDR3 bases: TGTGCCAGCAGCTTTTACGGGAGTTCGAATGAGCAGTTCTTC. The full variable domain, rest sourced from reference TRBV5-6 and TRBJ2-1, is DAGVTQSPTHLIKTRGQQVTLRCSPKSGHDTVSWYQQALGQGPQFIFQYYEEEERQRGNFPDRFSGHQFPNYSSELNVNALLLGDSALYLCASSFYGSSNEQFFGPGTRLTVL.

The chain is built from TRBV6-5 and TRBJ1-1, with a tentative D call TRBD1 (6 bases). The CDR3 is made up of 14 amino acids. V gave up 6 bases and J gave up 3 bases, with 14 bases separating them. Looked up from germline, CDR1 is MNHEY and CDR2 is SVGAGI. The CDR3 bases are TGTGCCAGCAGCCTCAGAGGGGGAGACACTGAAGCTTTCTTT. Amino acids: CASSLRGGDTEAFF.

V and J are TRBV19 and TRBJ1-2, with 10 bases aligning to TRBD1. The CDR3 sequence is 15 residues long. Germline values: CDR1 LNHDA, CDR2 SQIVND (reference sequence). V was pared by 5 bases and J by 8 bases, with 11 bases of the junction left unmatched. The CDR3 loop is CASSETGQGKGGYTF. Here the CDR3 DNA reads TGTGCCAGTAGTGAGACGGGACAGGGGAAAGGAGGCTACACCTTC.